This T cell receptor (beta chain) came from a study of blood T cell repertoires in COVID-19. The overall study: Samples of COVID-19 (acute and convalescent) were obtained from the United States, Italy and Spain. Sources were T cells, B-cell-depleted T cells, or PBMCs; the material itself was cDNA or gDNA.

In the study's own analysis: Estimated nucleated cell counts came from reference gene primer amplification. The repertoire was sequenced with immunoSEQ multiplex PCR; TCRdb's copy has only in-frame clones and lacks some. V and J calls and clone size are copied from that table; D and trimming were computed from the DNA. The data hold around 160,000 clones, with 89% observed a single time. In germline, CDR1 is LNHDA, CDR2 SQIVND (reference sequence). This CDR3 has 16 amino acids. J lost 6 bases, V lost 7 bases, and 13 bases had no gene match. This chain connects TRBV19 to TRBJ1-5, with TRBD1 matching over 9 bases. This TCR was recovered from a man aged 55 to 69 with acute or convalescent COVID-19. Sequencing used peripheral blood. The CDR3 loop is CASTTAGQGGSQPQHF. CDR3 DNA sequence: TGTGCCAGTACCACCGCGGGACAGGGAGGGAGTCAGCCCCAGCATTTT.